This TCR beta chain was retrieved from a study of cytomegalovirus exposure and HLA in healthy donors. Repertoires were generated with immunoSEQ multiplex PCR, while TCRdb's copy carries only in-frame clones and drops some. The top ten clones hold approximately 2.4% of a sample with around 150,000 clones, 75% to 90% of them seen once. Donors came from a validation cohort of 95 to 150 subjects, distinct from the first 666-subject cohort. This CDR3 has 12 residues. From germline, CDR1 is SGDLS and CDR2 YYNGEE. The V end was cut by 4 bases, the J end by 4 bases, with 8 bases between. Broader study findings: In vitro checks showed that a few CMV-associated chains really do target CMV antigens.

Notes on this clone: Its antigen is undetermined.

Sequenced material: PBMCs. The TCR sequence derives from a woman in her late teens or twenties in good health and CMV-seronegative. The genes are TRBV9 and TRBJ1-1; D is undetermined. In DNA form, the CDR3 reads TGTGCCAGCAGCCCTCGTCCCACTGAAGCTTTCTTT. It is translated as CASSPRPTEAFF.